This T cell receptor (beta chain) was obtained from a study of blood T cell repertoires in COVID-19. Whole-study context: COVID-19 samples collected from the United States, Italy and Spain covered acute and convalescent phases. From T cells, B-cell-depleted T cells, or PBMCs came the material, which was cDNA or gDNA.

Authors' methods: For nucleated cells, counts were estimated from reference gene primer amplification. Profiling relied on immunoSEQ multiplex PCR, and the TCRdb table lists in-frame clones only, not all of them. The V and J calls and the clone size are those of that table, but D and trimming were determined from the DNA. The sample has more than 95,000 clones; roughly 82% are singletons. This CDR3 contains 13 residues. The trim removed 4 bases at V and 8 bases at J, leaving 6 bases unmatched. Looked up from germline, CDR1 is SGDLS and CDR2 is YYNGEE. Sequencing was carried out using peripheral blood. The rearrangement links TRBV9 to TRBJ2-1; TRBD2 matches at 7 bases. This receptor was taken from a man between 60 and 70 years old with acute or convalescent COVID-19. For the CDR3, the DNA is TGTGCCAGCAGCCGGCGGGAGCCGGATGAGCAGTTCTTC. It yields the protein CASSRREPDEQFF.